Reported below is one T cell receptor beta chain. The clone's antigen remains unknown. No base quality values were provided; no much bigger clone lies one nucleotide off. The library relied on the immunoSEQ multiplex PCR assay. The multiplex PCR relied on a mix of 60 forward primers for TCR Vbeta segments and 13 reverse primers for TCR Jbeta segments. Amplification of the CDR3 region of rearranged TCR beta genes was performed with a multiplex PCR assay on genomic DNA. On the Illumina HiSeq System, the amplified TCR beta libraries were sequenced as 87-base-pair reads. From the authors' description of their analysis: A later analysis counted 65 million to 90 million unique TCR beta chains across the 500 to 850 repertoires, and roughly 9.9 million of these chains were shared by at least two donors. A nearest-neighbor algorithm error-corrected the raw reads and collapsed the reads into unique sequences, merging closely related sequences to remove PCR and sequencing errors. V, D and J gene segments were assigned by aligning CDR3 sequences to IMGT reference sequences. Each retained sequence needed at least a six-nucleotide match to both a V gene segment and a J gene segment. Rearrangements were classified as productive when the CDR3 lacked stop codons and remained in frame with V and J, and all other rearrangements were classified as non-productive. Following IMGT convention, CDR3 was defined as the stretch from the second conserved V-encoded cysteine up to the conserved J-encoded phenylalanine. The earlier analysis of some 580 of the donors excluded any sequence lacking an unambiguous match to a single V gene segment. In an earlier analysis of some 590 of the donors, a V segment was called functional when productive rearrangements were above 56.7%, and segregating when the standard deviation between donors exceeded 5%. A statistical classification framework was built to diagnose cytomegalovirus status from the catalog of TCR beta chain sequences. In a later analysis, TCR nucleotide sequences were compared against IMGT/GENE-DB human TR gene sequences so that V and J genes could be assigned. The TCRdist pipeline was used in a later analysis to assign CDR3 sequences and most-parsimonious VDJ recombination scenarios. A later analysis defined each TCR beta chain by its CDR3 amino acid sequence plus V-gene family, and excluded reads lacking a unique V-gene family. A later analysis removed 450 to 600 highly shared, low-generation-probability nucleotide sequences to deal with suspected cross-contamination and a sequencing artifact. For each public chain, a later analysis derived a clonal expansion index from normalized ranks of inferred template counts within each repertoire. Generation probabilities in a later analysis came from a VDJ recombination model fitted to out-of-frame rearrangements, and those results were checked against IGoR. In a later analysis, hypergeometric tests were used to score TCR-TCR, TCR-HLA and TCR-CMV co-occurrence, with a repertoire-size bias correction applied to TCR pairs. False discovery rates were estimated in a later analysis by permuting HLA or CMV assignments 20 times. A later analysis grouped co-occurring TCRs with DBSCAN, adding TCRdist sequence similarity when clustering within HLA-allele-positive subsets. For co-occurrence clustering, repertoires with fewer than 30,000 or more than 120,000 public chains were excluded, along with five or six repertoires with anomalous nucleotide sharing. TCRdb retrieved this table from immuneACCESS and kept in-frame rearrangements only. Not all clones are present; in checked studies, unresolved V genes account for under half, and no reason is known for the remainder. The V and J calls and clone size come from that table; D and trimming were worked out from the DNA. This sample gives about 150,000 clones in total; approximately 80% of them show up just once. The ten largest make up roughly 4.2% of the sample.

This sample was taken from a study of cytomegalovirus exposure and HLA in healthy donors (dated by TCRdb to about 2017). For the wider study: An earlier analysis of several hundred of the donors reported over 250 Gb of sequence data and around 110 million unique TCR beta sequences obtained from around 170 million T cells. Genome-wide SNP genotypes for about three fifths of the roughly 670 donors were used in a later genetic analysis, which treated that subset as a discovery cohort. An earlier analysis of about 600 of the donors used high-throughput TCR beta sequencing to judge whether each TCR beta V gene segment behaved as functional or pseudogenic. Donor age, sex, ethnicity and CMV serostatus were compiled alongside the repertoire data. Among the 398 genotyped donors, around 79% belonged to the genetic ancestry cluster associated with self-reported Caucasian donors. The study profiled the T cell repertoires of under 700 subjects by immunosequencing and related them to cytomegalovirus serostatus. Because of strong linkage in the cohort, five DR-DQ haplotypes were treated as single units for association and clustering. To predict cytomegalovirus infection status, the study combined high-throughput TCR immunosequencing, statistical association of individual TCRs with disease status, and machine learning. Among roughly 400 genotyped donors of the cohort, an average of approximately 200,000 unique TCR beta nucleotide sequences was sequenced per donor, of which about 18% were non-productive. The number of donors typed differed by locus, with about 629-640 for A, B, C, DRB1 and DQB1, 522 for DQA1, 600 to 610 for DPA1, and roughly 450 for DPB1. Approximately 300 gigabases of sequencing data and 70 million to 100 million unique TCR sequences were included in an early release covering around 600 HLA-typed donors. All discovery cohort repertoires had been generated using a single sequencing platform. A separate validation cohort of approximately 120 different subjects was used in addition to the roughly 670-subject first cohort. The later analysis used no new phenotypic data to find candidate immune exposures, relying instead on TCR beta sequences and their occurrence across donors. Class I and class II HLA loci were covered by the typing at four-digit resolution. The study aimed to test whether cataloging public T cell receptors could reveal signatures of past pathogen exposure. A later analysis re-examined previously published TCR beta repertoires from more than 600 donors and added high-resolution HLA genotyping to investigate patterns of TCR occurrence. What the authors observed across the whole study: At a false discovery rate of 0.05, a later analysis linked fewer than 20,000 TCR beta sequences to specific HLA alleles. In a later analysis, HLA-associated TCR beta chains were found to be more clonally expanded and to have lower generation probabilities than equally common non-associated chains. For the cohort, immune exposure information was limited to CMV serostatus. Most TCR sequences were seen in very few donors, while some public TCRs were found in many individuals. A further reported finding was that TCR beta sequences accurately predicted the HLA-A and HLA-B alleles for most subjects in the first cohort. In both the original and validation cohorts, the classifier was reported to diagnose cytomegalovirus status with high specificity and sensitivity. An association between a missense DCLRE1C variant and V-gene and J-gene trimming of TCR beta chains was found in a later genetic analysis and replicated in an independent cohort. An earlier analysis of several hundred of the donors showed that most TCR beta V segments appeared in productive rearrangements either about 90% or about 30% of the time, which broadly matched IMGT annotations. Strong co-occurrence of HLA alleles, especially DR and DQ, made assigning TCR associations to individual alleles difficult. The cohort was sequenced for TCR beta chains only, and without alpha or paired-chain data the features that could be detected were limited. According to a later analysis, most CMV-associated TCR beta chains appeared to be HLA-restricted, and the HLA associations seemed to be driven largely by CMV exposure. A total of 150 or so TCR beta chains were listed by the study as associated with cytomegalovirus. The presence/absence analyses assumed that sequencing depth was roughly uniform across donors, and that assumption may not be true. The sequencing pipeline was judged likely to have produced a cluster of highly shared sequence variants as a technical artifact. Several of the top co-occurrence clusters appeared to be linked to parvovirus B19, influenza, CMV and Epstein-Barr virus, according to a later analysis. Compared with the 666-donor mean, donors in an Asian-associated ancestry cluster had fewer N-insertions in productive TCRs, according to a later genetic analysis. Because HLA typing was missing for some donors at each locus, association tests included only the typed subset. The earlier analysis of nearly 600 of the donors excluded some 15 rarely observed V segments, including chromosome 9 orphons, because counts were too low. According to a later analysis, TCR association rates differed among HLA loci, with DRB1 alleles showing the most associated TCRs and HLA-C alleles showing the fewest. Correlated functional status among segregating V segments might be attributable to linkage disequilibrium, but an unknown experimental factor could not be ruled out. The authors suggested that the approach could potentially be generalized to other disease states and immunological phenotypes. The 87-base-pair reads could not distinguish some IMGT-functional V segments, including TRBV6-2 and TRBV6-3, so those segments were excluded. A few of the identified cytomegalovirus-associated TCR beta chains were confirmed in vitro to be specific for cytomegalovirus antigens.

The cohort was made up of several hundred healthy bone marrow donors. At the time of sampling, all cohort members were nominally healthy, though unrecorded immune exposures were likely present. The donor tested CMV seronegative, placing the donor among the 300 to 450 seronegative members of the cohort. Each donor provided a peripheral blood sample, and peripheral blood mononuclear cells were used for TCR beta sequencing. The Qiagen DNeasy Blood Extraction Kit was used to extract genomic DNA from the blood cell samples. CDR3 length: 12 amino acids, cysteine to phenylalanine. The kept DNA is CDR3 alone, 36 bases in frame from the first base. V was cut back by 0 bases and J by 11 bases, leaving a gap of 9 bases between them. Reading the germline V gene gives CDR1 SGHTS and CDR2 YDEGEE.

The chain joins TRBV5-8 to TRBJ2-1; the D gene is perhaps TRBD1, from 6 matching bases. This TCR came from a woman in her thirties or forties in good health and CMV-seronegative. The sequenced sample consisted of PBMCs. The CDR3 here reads CASSLGQGKQFF. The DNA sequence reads TGTGCCAGCAGCTTGGGGCAGGGGAAGCAGTTCTTC.